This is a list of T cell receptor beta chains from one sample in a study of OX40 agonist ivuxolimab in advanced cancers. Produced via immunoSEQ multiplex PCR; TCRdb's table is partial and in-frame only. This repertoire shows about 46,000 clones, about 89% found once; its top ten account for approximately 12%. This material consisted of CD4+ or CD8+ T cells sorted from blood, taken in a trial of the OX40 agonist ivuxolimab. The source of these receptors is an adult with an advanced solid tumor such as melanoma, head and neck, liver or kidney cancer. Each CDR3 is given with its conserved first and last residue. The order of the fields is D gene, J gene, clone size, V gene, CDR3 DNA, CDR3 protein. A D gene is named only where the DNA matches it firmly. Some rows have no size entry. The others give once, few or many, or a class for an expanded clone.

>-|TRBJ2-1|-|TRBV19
TGTGCCACCGAAAGGGGCAATGAGCAGTTCTTC
CATERGNEQFF
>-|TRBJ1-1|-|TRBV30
TGTGCCTGGAGTATTTCTAACGGCGCTGAAGCTTTCTTT
CAWSISNGAEAFF
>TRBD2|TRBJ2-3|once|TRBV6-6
TGTGCCAGCAGTTACGGCGGGGGGGCAGATACGCAGTATTTT
CASSYGGGADTQYF
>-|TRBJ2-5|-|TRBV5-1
TGCGCCAGCAGCTTGGGACAAGAGACCCAGTACTTC
CASSLGQETQYF
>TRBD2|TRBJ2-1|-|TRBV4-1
TGCGCCAGCAGCCAAGAAGGTAGCGGGAGACAGTTCTTC
CASSQEGSGRQFF
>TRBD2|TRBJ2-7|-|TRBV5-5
TGTGCCAGCAGCTTGGGACTAGCGGACTACGAGCAGTACTTC
CASSLGLADYEQYF
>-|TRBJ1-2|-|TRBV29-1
TGCAGCGTTGGAGAGCAGGGCCTAAAGGGCTACACCTTC
CSVGEQGLKGYTF
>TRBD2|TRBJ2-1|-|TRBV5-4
TGTGCCAGCCTCCCGGGGACTAGCGGGAGTATCGATGAGCAGTTCTTC
CASLPGTSGSIDEQFF
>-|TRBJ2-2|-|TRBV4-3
TGCGCCAGCAGCCGGAATTGGAGGGGGGACACCGGGGAGCTGTTTTTT
CASSRNWRGDTGELFF
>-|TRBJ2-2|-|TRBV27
TGTGCCAGCAGTTTGGTGCCGGGGGAGCTGTTTTTT
CASSLVPGELFF
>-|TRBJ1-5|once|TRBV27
TGTGCCAGCAGTTTATCGGTCGGTCAGCCCCAGCATTTT
CASSLSVGQPQHF
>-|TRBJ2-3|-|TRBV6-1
TGTGCCAGCATAGGCAGAATATCTAGCACAGATACGCAGTATTTT
CASIGRISSTDTQYF
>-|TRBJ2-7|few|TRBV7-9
TGTGCCAGCAGCCCGGGACGGGAGGAGCAGTACTTC
CASSPGREEQYF
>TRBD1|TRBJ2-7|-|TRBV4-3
TGCGCCAGCAGCCAATCCACTTACTCAGGGGGCTACGAGCAGTACTTC
CASSQSTYSGGYEQYF
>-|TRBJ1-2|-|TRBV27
TGTGCCAGCAGACTCTGGGCAGGGGAGCTTGGCTACACCTTC
CASRLWAGELGYTF
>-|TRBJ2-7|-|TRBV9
TGTGCCAGCAGCGTAGGATTTACTCCCTACGAGCAGTACTTC
CASSVGFTPYEQYF
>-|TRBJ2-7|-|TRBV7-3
TGTGCCAGCAGCTTATCAGGGGGGCCCTACGAGCAGTACTTC
CASSLSGGPYEQYF
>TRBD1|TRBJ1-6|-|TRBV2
TGTGCCAGCAGTGAAGTGGGACAGGGCCCGAATTCACCCCTCCACTTT
CASSEVGQGPNSPLHF
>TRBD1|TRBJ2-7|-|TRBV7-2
TGTGCCAGCAGCTCGCCGGGACAGGGCTGGTACGAGCAGTACTTC
CASSSPGQGWYEQYF
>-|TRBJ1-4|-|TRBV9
TGTGCCAGCAGCGTAACGGGATACTCAACTAATGAAAAACTGTTTTTT
CASSVTGYSTNEKLFF
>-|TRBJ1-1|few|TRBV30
TGTGCCTGGGATCCCGGGGGCACCGGAACTTTCTTT
CAWDPGGTGTFF
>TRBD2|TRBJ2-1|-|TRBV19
TGTGCCAGTCAGCCCGCTAGCGGGAGATACAATGAGCAGTTCTTC
CASQPASGRYNEQFF
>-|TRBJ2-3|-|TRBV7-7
TGTGCCAGCAGCTTAGGTGGGCCCACAGATACGCAGTATTTT
CASSLGGPTDTQYF
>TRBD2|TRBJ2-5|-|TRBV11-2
TGTGCCAGCAGCGAATATCCCCGACTAGCGGAAGAGACCCAGTACTTC
CASSEYPRLAEETQYF
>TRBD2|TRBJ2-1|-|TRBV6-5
TGTGCCATCGGGGGGATCTACAATGAGCAGTTCTTC
CAIGGIYNEQFF
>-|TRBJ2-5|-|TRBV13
TGTGCCAGCAGCTCCCTAGCGGAGACCCAGTACTTC
CASSSLAETQYF